This is a list of T cell receptor beta chains from one sample in a study of T cells after yellow fever vaccination. From the 5' RACE reads, TCRdb called clonotypes with MiXCR, one entry per CDR3 protein. Of some 320,000 distinct CDR3 sequences listed, 3.5% to 4.5% are singletons. Material: PBMCs, obtained 15 days after the yellow fever booster vaccination. All receptors derive from a man between 18 and 29 years old who received the YFV17D yellow fever vaccine. The conserved cysteine and the conserved F or W are not part of the CDR3 here. Fields, in order: CDR3 protein, V gene, J gene.

SADLNGGTEAF	TRBV20-1	TRBJ1-1
ASSSHRDSFNSPLH	TRBV5-1	TRBJ1-6
ASSFRSAQY	TRBV12-3/TRBV12-4	TRBJ2-7
ASSPRTGFRTDTQY	TRBV7-2	TRBJ2-3
ASSQVLGGTQY	TRBV4-1	TRBJ2-3
ASIRQGTEAF	TRBV12-3/TRBV12-4	TRBJ1-1
ASSGAWGYT	TRBV9	TRBJ1-2
SAGSRVETQY	TRBV20-1	TRBJ2-5
ASSQGTGWDTGELF	TRBV4-1	TRBJ2-2
ASSQVPGQENTEAF	TRBV4-3	TRBJ1-1
ASRTGSNSPLH	TRBV5-1	TRBJ1-6
ASSLAPGGDEAF	TRBV5-1	TRBJ1-1
ASSPGGIYTDTQY	TRBV5-1	TRBJ2-3
ASSQGRERGEAF	TRBV4-2	TRBJ1-1
ASSPRGEGGGEQY	TRBV16	TRBJ2-7
ASSLPSGNTIY	TRBV12-3/TRBV12-4	TRBJ1-3
SARDRGNSNSPLH	TRBV20-1	TRBJ1-6
ASSQEANEQF	TRBV4-1	TRBJ2-1
ASSLVPGNGYT	TRBV5-1	TRBJ1-2
ASSLIGPPGGYT	TRBV7-2	TRBJ1-2
SVGRALDQPQH	TRBV29-1	TRBJ1-5
ASRPPVGRPPSEQY	TRBV6-2/TRBV6-3	TRBJ2-7
ASSLVSMGQSTDTQY	TRBV5-1	TRBJ2-3
SADGAWKNIQY	TRBV20-1	TRBJ2-4
ASSLIPNTGELF	TRBV19	TRBJ2-2
ASITGDGSEKLF	TRBV6-6	TRBJ1-4
ASGTGGGYEQY	TRBV7-6	TRBJ2-7
ASSPGQYNEQF	TRBV7-9	TRBJ2-1
ASSTRSAGEAF	TRBV7-2	TRBJ1-1
ASSLGMHNEQF	TRBV7-2	TRBJ2-1
ASSLLGLSTDTQY	TRBV5-4	TRBJ2-3
ASSYGAGRGYT	TRBV6-5	TRBJ1-2
AGRWGTGVDKNIQY	TRBV9	TRBJ2-4
SARDRGTTNEKLF	TRBV20-1	TRBJ1-4
ASSFYRGTDTQY	TRBV27	TRBJ2-3
ASSQGPGDEQF	TRBV4-3	TRBJ2-1
SARTAAYEQY	TRBV20-1	TRBJ2-7
ASSQEEGTLYEQY	TRBV4-2	TRBJ2-7
SATATGVETQY	TRBV20-1	TRBJ2-5
ASSRTDRAPGNTIY	TRBV7-9	TRBJ1-3